This T cell receptor beta chain was profiled in a study of identical twins. TCRdb reanalysed the 5' RACE reads using MiXCR and keeps one entry per CDR3 protein. The sample holds a few hundred thousand distinct CDR3 sequences; approximately 9.6% are singletons and the top ten take 3%. This clonotype was picked up a small number of times. The germline V gene encodes CDR1 MNHEY and CDR2 SVGEGT. The CDR3 has 13 amino acids. V lost 7 bases and J lost 4, with 11 bases in between. This sample was also put to use in a study of yellow fever vaccine responses in identical twins.

The TCR sequence derives from a young woman in good health. Sequenced sample: PBMCs. The rearrangement uses TRBV6-2 or TRBV6-3 and TRBJ1-5; D is ambiguous. The CDR3 DNA reads TGTGCCAGCATGAACGGAATAAATCAGCCCCAGCATTTT. This gives the protein CASMNGINQPQHF.